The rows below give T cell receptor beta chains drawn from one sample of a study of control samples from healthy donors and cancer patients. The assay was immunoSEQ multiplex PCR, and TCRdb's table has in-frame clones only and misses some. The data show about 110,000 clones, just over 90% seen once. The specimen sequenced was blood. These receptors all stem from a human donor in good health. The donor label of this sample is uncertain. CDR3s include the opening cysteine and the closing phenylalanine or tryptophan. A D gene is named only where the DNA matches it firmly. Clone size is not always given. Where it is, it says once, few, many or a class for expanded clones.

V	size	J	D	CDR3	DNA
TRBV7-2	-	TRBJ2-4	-	CASSLAPGQPGQYF	TGTGCCAGCAGCTTAGCGCCTGGACAGCCGGGACAGTACTTC
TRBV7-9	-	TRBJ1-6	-	CASSFRGRTLVNSPLHF	TGTGCCAGCAGCTTCCGCGGAAGGACTTTGGTTAATTCACCCCTCCACTTT
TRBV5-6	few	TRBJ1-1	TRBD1	CASSSNGQGASEAFF	TGTGCCAGCAGCTCCAATGGACAGGGGGCTTCTGAAGCTTTCTTT
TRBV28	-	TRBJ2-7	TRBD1	CASSSAGTGGYPRDEQYF	TGTGCCAGCAGTTCCGCGGGGACAGGGGGCTACCCGAGGGACGAGCAGTACTTC
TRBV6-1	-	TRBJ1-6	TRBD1	CASSDRTGGLHNSPLHF	TGTGCCAGCAGTGACAGGACAGGGGGCTTACATAATTCACCCCTCCACTTT
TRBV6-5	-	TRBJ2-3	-	CASSYSNGVGDTQYF	TGTGCCAGCAGTTACTCGAACGGGGTGGGAGATACGCAGTATTTT
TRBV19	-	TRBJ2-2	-	CASSIIAREDGLRELFF	TGTGCCAGTAGTATAATAGCCAGAGAGGACGGGTTGAGGGAGCTGTTTTTT
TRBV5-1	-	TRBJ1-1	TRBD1	CASSHGTGGLGTEAFF	TGCGCCAGCAGCCACGGGACAGGGGGCTTGGGGACTGAAGCTTTCTTT
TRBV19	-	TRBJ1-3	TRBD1	CASSVDRRARSSGNTIYF	TGTGCCAGTAGTGTGGACAGGAGGGCGAGGAGCTCTGGAAACACCATATATTTT
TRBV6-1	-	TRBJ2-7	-	CASSEGTGGTYEQYF	TGTGCCAGCAGTGAAGGTACAGGAGGAACCTACGAGCAGTACTTC
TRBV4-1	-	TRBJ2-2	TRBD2	CASSQRSGEFPGELFF	TGCGCCAGCAGCCAAAGGAGCGGGGAGTTCCCCGGGGAGCTGTTTTTT
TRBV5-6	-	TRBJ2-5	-	CASSPPGSRPLETQYF	TGTGCCAGCAGCCCTCCCGGTAGCAGGCCCCTAGAGACCCAGTACTTC
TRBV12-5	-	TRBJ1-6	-	CASGPQTDPNSPLHF	TGTGCTAGTGGTCCCCAGACCGACCCCAATTCACCCCTCCACTTT
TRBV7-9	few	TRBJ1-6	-	CASSLSTPEGSPLHF	TGTGCCAGCAGCCTATCCACACCCGAAGGATCACCCCTCCACTTT
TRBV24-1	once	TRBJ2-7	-	CATSDTGPSSYEQYF	TGTGCCACCAGTGACACCGGACCGAGCTCCTACGAGCAGTACTTC
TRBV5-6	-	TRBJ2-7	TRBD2	CASSLRRGLQLSGVYEQYF	TGTGCCAGCAGCTTGCGACGGGGGCTACAACTTAGCGGGGTCTACGAGCAGTACTTC
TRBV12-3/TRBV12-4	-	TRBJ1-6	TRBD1	CATAGQRNSPLHF	TGTGCCACCGCGGGACAGAGAAATTCACCCCTCCACTTT
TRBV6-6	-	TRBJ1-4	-	CASSSSDRRNEKLFF	-
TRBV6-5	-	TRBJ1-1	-	CASSYGRGFRTEAFF	TGTGCCAGCAGTTATGGGAGGGGTTTTCGTACTGAAGCTTTCTTT
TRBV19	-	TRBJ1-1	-	CASSLARGNTEAFF	TGTGCCAGTAGTTTGGCCAGGGGGAACACTGAAGCTTTCTTT
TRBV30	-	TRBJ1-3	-	CAWDRGNTIYF	TGTGCCTGGGACCGGGGAAACACCATATATTTT
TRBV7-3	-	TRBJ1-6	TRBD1	CASSFYFPDRVLNNSPLHF	TGTGCCAGCAGCTTTTACTTTCCAGACAGGGTTCTAAATAATTCACCCCTCCACTTT
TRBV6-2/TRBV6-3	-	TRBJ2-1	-	CASSYSESSYNEQFF	TGTGCCAGCAGTTACTCGGAGAGCTCCTACAATGAGCAGTTCTTC
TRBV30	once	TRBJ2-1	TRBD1	CAWNTGTGNYNEQFF	TGTGCCTGGAACACCGGGACAGGGAACTACAATGAGCAGTTCTTC
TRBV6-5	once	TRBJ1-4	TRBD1	CASRPPGQGREKLFF	TGTGCCAGCAGACCACCGGGACAGGGTCGTGAAAAACTGTTTTTT
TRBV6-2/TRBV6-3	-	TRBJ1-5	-	CASSPGQEAQPQHF	TGTGCCAGCAGCCCAGGGCAGGAGGCTCAGCCCCAGCATTTT
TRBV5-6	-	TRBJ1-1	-	CASSLAVEAFF	TGTGCCAGCAGCTTGGCCGTTGAAGCTTTCTTT
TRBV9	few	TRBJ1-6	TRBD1	CASSVSPGQGNSPLHF	TGTGCCAGCAGCGTATCCCCAGGACAGGGGAATTCACCCCTCCACTTT
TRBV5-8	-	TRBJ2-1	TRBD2	CASSPGLAGGKAYNEQFF	TGTGCCAGCAGCCCGGGACTAGCGGGGGGGAAGGCTTACAATGAGCAGTTCTTC
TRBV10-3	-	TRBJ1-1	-	CAISAGAGMGTEAFF	TGTGCCATCAGTGCGGGGGCGGGGATGGGTACTGAAGCTTTCTTT
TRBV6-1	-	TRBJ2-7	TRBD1	CASSEEPGTGTYEQYF	TGTGCCAGCAGTGAAGAGCCCGGGACAGGGACCTACGAGCAGTACTTC
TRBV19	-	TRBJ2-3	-	CASSISGRSTDTQYF	TGTGCCAGTAGTATAAGCGGCCGAAGCACAGATACGCAGTATTTT
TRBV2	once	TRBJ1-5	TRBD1	CASRGQAYSNQPQHF	TGTGCCAGCAGGGGACAGGCGTATAGCAATCAGCCCCAGCATTTT
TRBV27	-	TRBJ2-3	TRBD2	CASSLVGGSPDTQYF	TGTGCCAGCAGTTTGGTGGGGGGGAGTCCAGATACGCAGTATTTT
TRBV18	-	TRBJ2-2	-	CASSPRPGQSNTGELFF	TGTGCCAGCTCACCACGACCGGGACAATCGAACACCGGGGAGCTGTTTTTT
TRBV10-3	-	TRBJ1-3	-	CAISEDLRGNTIYF	TGTGCCATCAGTGAGGATCTCAGGGGAAACACCATATATTTT
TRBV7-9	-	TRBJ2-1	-	CASSTTMGDEQFF	TGTGCCAGCAGCACCACCATGGGCGATGAGCAGTTCTTC